Below, 31 T cell receptor beta chains from the same sample are listed, as sequenced in a study of cytomegalovirus exposure and HLA in healthy donors. PCR involved 60 Vbeta and 13 Jbeta primers. Clones were sequenced by immunoSEQ multiplex PCR, and TCRdb holds only the in-frame ones, with some missing. The sample holds 140,000 or so clones, around 59% seen once. Material for sequencing was PBMCs. Receptors originate from a male donor in good health and CMV-seronegative.

This clone was picked up a small number of times. The chain links TRBV13 to TRBJ2-2, with 9 nucleotides matching TRBD1. This CDR3 has 15 amino acids. Germline CDR1 reads PRHDT; CDR2 reads FYEKMQ (reference sequence). J gave up 5 bases and V 3 bases, and 4 bases lay outside the gene matches. This CDR3 is CASSFLDRGTGELFF. The CDR3 DNA sequence: TGTGCCAGCAGCTTCCTGGACAGGGGTACCGGGGAGCTGTTTTTT.

The rearrangement links TRBV5-1 to TRBJ2-3, with TRBD2 matching 9 bases. Per germline, CDR1 SGHRS and CDR2 YFSETQ. With 4 bases clipped from V and 4 bases from J, the junction kept 4 bases outside the gene matches. The CDR3 consists of 14 residues. The CDR3: CASSAGTSPDTQYF. CDR3 nucleotide sequence: TGCGCCAGCAGCGCGGGGACTAGCCCAGATACGCAGTATTTT.

The J gene is TRBJ2-5, the V gene TRBV5-1; D possibly corresponds to TRBD1 (5 bases). The DNA end is a closer match to TRBJ2-7, so the J assignment may be wrong. CDR3 size: 13 residues. The germline V gene encodes CDR1 SGHRS and CDR2 YFSETQ. This chain's CDR3 is CASSLSGNNEQYF. The CDR3 nucleotides are TGCGCCAGCAGCTTGTCAGGGAACAACGAGCAGTACTTC.

The chain has TRBV30 and TRBJ1-2, with a possible D match to TRBD1 (6 bases). The CDR3 sequence is 12 residues long. Per the germline V gene, CDR1 is GTSNPN and CDR2 is SVGIG (reference sequence). The V gene lost 2 bases and the J gene lost 14 bases, with 18 bases spanning the gap. The DNA for the CDR3 is TGTGCCTGGAGTATAGGGGGGGGCGGCTGGACCTTC. As protein: CAWSIGGGGWTF. Full variable domain (remainder filled in from reference TRBV30 and TRBJ1-2): SQTIHQWPATLVQPVGSPLSLECTVEGTSNPNLYWYRQAAGRGLQLLFYSVGIGQISSEVPQNLSASRPQDRQFILSSKKLLLSDSGFYLCAWSIGGGGWTFGSGTRLTVV.

The chain is built from TRBV28 and TRBJ1-2; possibly TRBD1 for D (6 bases). V shed 5 bases and J shed 2 bases, with 15 bases lying between them. This CDR3 comprises 15 residues. The germline V gene encodes CDR1 MDHEN and CDR2 SYDVKM. The CDR3 region is CASSGAGTPNYGYTF. In nucleotides, the CDR3 is TGTGCCAGCAGTGGGGCCGGGACACCAAACTATGGCTACACCTTC.

This clone has just a few counts. V gene TRBV5-1 combines with J gene TRBJ2-1, with 7 bases that match TRBD1. CDR1 is SGHRS, CDR2 YFSETQ, per germline. The trim removed 4 bases at V and 10 bases at J, leaving 11 bases unmatched. The CDR3 length is 14 residues. The CDR3 DNA reads TGCGCCAGCAGCGAAACAGGCTGGGACAGAGAGCAGTTCTTC. It codes for CASSETGWDREQFF.

V is TRBV9 and J is TRBJ1-1, with 7 bases lining up with TRBD1. CDR3 length equals 13 residues. V lost 0 bases, J lost 11 bases, and 7 bases stayed unmatched. CDR1 and CDR2 (germline): SGDLS, YYNGEE. The CDR3 spells CASSVGERGHAFF. The CDR3 DNA sequence: TGTGCCAGCAGCGTAGGGGAAAGGGGGCACGCTTTCTTT.

The chain employs TRBV12-5 and TRBJ1-5; D possibly corresponds to TRBD1 (5 bases). V lost 1 base, J lost 2 bases, and 9 bases lay in between. The CDR3 covers 15 residues. Germline-derived CDR1 and CDR2 are LGHNT and FRNRAP. In DNA, the CDR3 is TGTGCTAGTGGTTTGGCAGGGAGGGGCAATCAGCCCCAGCATTTT. Residues: CASGLAGRGNQPQHF.

In this sample, this clone turned up a few times. The chain uses TRBV18 and TRBJ2-3, with 11 bases fitting TRBD2. V gave up 3 bases and J gave up 9 bases; unmatched junction bases: 11. Germline assignment: CDR1 KGHSH and CDR2 LQKENI. The CDR3 runs to 16 residues. The CDR3 spells CASSPTATSGEGTQYF. DNA for the CDR3: TGTGCCAGCTCACCTACTGCGACTAGCGGGGAGGGGACGCAGTATTTT. The whole variable domain, filled in from reference TRBV18 and TRBJ2-3, reads NAGVMQNPRHLVRRRGQEARLRCSPMKGHSHVYWYRQLPEEGLKFMVYLQKENIIDESGMPKERFSAEFPKEGPSILRIQQVVRGDSAAYFCASSPTATSGEGTQYFGPGTRLTVL.

J is TRBJ2-6 and V is TRBV30; 15 bases fit TRBD2. The CDR3 has 18 amino acids. Unmatched junction bases numbered 7, after V lost 4 bases and J lost 3 bases. Germline CDR1 is GTSNPN and CDR2 is SVGIG (reference sequence). DNA of the CDR3: TGTGCCTGGACCCCGGGACTAGCGGGGGGATATGGGGCCAACGTCCTGACTTTC. It is translated as CAWTPGLAGGYGANVLTF. The whole variable domain, remainder taken from reference TRBV30 and TRBJ2-6, is SQTIHQWPATLVQPVGSPLSLECTVEGTSNPNLYWYRQAAGRGLQLLFYSVGIGQISSEVPQNLSASRPQDRQFILSSKKLLLSDSGFYLCAWTPGLAGGYGANVLTFGAGSRLTVL.

In DNA form, the CDR3 reads TGTGCCAGCAGCTTAAGTACAGAAGAGACCCAGTACTTC. It yields the protein CASSLSTEETQYF. This chain uses TRBV7-9 with TRBJ2-5; D ambiguous. The CDR3 covers 13 residues. CDR1 and CDR2 (germline): SEHNR, FQNEAQ (reference sequence). The V and J ends lost 2 bases and 3 bases respectively, with 7 bases between them.

V gene TRBV30 combines with J gene TRBJ2-2; D possibly corresponds to TRBD2 (5 bases). Germline CDR1 reads GTSNPN; CDR2 reads SVGIG (reference sequence). V lost 0 bases, J lost 4 bases, and 12 bases lay in between. The CDR3 totals 15 residues. CDR3 loop: CAWSVLVGATGELFF. CDR3 bases: TGTGCCTGGAGTGTACTGGTGGGAGCCACCGGGGAGCTGTTTTTT.

The rearrangement joins TRBV6-4 to TRBJ2-3; the match to TRBD2 covers 8 bases. From germline, CDR1 is MRHNA and CDR2 SNTAGT. Trimming took 5 bases from V and 5 from J; bases not matched to a gene: 6. This CDR3 comprises 14 residues. CDR3 DNA sequence: TGTGCCAGCAGTATAAGCGGGGGTGGAGATACGCAGTATTTT. Translation: CASSISGGGDTQYF.

The chain links TRBV28 to TRBJ2-7; the D gene is possibly TRBD1 (6 bases). CDR1 and CDR2 (germline): MDHEN, SYDVKM. The CDR3 consists of 15 residues. Trimming removed 5 bases at V and 0 bases at J, with 14 bases between. The CDR3 is CASSTPTGSSYEQYF. The DNA of the CDR3 is TGTGCCAGCAGTACCCCGACAGGAAGCTCCTACGAGCAGTACTTC. Filled out from reference TRBV28 and TRBJ2-7, the complete variable domain reads DVKVTQSSRYLVKRTGEKVFLECVQDMDHENMFWYRQDPGLGLRLIYFSYDVKMKEKGDIPEGYSVSREKKERFSLILESASTNQTSMYLCASSTPTGSSYEQYFGPGTRLTVT.

The chain employs TRBV10-3 and TRBJ1-3; D is perhaps TRBD1 (5 bases). The CDR3 extends over 14 amino acids. V was clipped by 5 bases and J by 5 bases, with 13 bases between them. Germline lookup yields CDR1 ENHRY and CDR2 SYGVKD. CDR3 sequence (DNA): TGTGCCATCAGTCCCGACAGTGGACGAAACACCATATATTTT. It encodes CAISPDSGRNTIYF.

The chain employs TRBV28 and TRBJ1-6; 9 bases are a match to TRBD1. CDR1 and CDR2 (germline): MDHEN, SYDVKM. After removal of 5 bases from V and 14 bases from J, the junction contained 13 bases not matched to a gene. CDR3 length equals 15 residues. The CDR3 nucleotides read TGTGCCAGCAGTACCCCGACAGGGGGAGGGGGGTCCCTCCACTTT. Translation gives CASSTPTGGGGSLHF.

This clone was seen a few times. The J gene is TRBJ2-2, the V gene TRBV19, with TRBD2 matching over 7 bases. After removal of 6 bases from V and 5 bases from J, the junction contained 3 bases not matched to a gene. CDR3 size: 13 residues. Germline V gene sequence: CDR1 LNHDA, CDR2 SQIVND (reference sequence). Written as DNA, the CDR3 is TGTGCCAGTAGCGGGGGAGGGACCGGGGAGCTGTTTTTT. Protein product: CASSGGGTGELFF.

The J gene is TRBJ2-3, the V gene TRBV6-5, with 7 bases that match TRBD1. CDR1 and CDR2 from the germline V gene are MNHEY and SVGAGI. The junction had 1 base not matched to a gene; V was cut back by 0 bases and J by 4 bases. CDR3 length: 14 amino acids. As DNA, the CDR3 is TGTGCCAGCAGTTACTCAGGACAGGCAGATACGCAGTATTTT. Amino acids: CASSYSGQADTQYF.

V gene TRBV11-2 combines with J gene TRBJ1-5; D may be TRBD1 (6 bases). The CDR3 is 14 amino acids. Germline values: CDR1 SGHAT, CDR2 FQNNGV. V dropped 4 bases and J dropped 6 bases, with 13 bases sitting between them. CDR3: CASSSLGAAQPQHF. The CDR3 coding sequence is TGTGCCAGCAGCTCGTTGGGGGCCGCTCAGCCCCAGCATTTT.

For the CDR3, the DNA is TGTGCCAGCAGACCCAACAGGAGCTCCTATAATTCACCCCTCCACTTT. This translates into CASRPNRSSYNSPLHF. V and J are TRBV2 and TRBJ1-6; D perhaps matches TRBD1 (5 bases). The ends were cut back, 6 bases at V and 0 bases at J, with 12 bases in the middle. The CDR3 runs 16 residues. Looked up from germline, CDR1 is SNHLY and CDR2 is FYNNEI.

The V gene is TRBV2, the J gene TRBJ1-5; 9 bases agree with TRBD1. The CDR3 spans 16 residues. Trimming removed 1 base from V and 3 bases from J; junction bases left unmatched: 4. The germline V gene encodes CDR1 SNHLY and CDR2 FYNNEI. In DNA form, the CDR3 reads TGTGCCAGCAGTGAAGAGGGGACAGGGACCAATCAGCCCCAGCATTTT. Protein product: CASSEEGTGTNQPQHF.

This rearrangement joins TRBV6-1 to TRBJ1-1; 7 bases agree with TRBD1. The V segment lost 5 bases and the J segment 4 bases; nucleotides outside the gene matches: 10. Germline V CDR1 and CDR2: MNHNS, SASEGT. The CDR3 has 15 amino acids. The CDR3 region has the DNA TGTGCCAGCAGTAAAGAGGGGGCGACGATCACTGAAGCTTTCTTT. Protein sequence: CASSKEGATITEAFF.

This clone is medium-sized. This chain uses TRBV7-2 with TRBJ1-6; D remains unclear. CDR3 size: 13 residues. Per the germline V gene, CDR1 is SGHTA and CDR2 is FQGNSA. The V and J ends lost 5 bases and 8 bases respectively, with 10 bases between them. CDR3 sequence: CASSPGRDSPLHF. In DNA, the CDR3 is TGTGCCAGCAGCCCTGGGAGAGATTCACCCCTCCACTTT.

The chain combines TRBV29-1 with TRBJ2-7; TRBD2 matches at 13 bases. Gene TRBJ2-5 matches the end of the DNA better, so the J call may be wrong. CDR3 length: 13 residues. CDR1 is SQVTM and CDR2 is ANQGSEA in the germline V gene. The CDR3 DNA reads TGCAGCTTAAGGACTAGCGGGGGAGAGACCCAGTACTTC. This translates into CSLRTSGGETQYF.

The chain recombines TRBV18 with TRBJ1-5, with TRBD1 identical over 7 bases. There are 15 residues in the CDR3. V lost 2 bases and J lost 2; bases outside the gene matches: 3. CDR1 and CDR2 from the germline V gene are KGHSH and LQKENI. CDR3 in amino acids: CASSPNGQGNQPQHF. CDR3 DNA sequence: TGTGCCAGCTCACCAAACGGACAGGGCAATCAGCCCCAGCATTTT.

This clone showed up just a few times. The chain employs TRBV19 and TRBJ1-5; 7 positions agree with TRBD1. CDR1 is LNHDA and CDR2 is SQIVND in the germline V gene (reference sequence). The CDR3 is made up of 18 amino acids. J lost 0 bases, V lost 5 bases, and 13 bases had no gene match. This CDR3 is CASSARDSPHYSNQPQHF. The CDR3 DNA reads TGTGCCAGTAGTGCCCGGGACAGTCCTCATTATAGCAATCAGCCCCAGCATTTT.

The J gene is TRBJ2-5, the V gene TRBV4-1; D is perhaps TRBD1 (6 bases). The germline V gene has CDR1 MGHRA and CDR2 YSYEKL. The V and J ends lost 1 base and 4 bases respectively, with 10 bases between them. The CDR3 length is 14 residues. CDR3 in amino acids: CASSQVAGVETQYF. The CDR3 DNA is TGCGCCAGCAGCCAAGTGGCAGGGGTAGAGACCCAGTACTTC.

The gene calls are TRBV7-9 and TRBJ2-2, with TRBD1 matching over 9 bases. This CDR3 has 18 amino acids. V trimming: 4 bases; J trimming: 6 bases; junction bases outside the gene matches: 15. Germline CDR1 SEHNR, CDR2 FQNEAQ (reference sequence). This chain's CDR3 is CASSSHAGGQGFSGELFF. Here the CDR3 DNA reads TGTGCCAGCAGCTCCCACGCCGGGGGACAGGGTTTTTCCGGGGAGCTGTTTTTT.

This clone has just one count. The gene calls are TRBV10-3 and TRBJ2-7; D not resolved. Germline CDR1 is ENHRY and CDR2 is SYGVKD. The CDR3 contains 13 residues. V lost 5 bases, J lost 3 bases, and 11 bases lay in between. CDR3 sequence: CAISPGTFYEQYF. The CDR3, as DNA: TGTGCCATCAGTCCAGGCACTTTCTACGAGCAGTACTTC.

This clone was picked up a small number of times. The chain's CDR3 is CASSYSRRGVGNEQYF. CDR3 coding DNA: TGTGCCAGCAGTTACTCGCGGCGCGGGGTCGGAAACGAGCAGTACTTC. The gene calls are TRBV6-5 and TRBJ2-7, with D tentatively TRBD2 (6 bases). Germline CDR1 is MNHEY and CDR2 is SVGAGI. This CDR3 comprises 16 residues. Trimming stripped 0 bases from V and 5 bases from J, with 17 bases between.

This chain joins TRBV7-2 and TRBJ2-1, with D possibly matching TRBD2 (6 bases). The CDR3 totals 16 residues. Germline CDR1 SGHTA, CDR2 FQGNSA. Trimming stripped 1 base from V and 8 bases from J, with 18 bases between. DNA of the CDR3: TGTGCCAGCAGCTTAGAGGAGGGTAGGTGGGGGGATGAGCAGTTCTTC. Its protein is CASSLEEGRWGDEQFF.